These 9 T cell receptor beta chains originate from one sample sequenced in a study of shared clonotypes between healthy human individuals. TCRdb's copy holds only in-frame clones and misses some; the assay was immunoSEQ multiplex PCR. The sample has under 2.5 million clones; approximately 90% are singletons. The specimen was naive CD4+ T cells from PBMCs. Regarding subset: CD45RA+ positively selected. The receptors shown here come from a man aged 18 to 30 in good health. Some clones in this sample may be carry-over from other donors' samples.

V usage is TRBV11-2 and J usage is TRBJ2-3; D remains unclear. V lost 2 bases and J lost 3, with 21 bases in between. The CDR3 extends over 18 amino acids. Germline lookup yields CDR1 SGHAT and CDR2 FQNNGV. The CDR3 DNA sequence: TGTGCCAGCAGCTTATTTCCCCCCGCGCCGACTTTAACAGATACGCAGTATTTT. Its protein is CASSLFPPAPTLTDTQYF.

The chain couples TRBV11-2 to TRBJ2-5; D is perhaps TRBD1 or TRBD2 (6 bases each). Germline CDR1 and CDR2: SGHAT and FQNNGV. The CDR3 is 18 amino acids. Trimming cost V 5 bases and J 7 bases, with 29 bases left between them. In DNA form, the CDR3 reads TGTGCCAGCAGCGGGGGCGAGGGGCGGGACGACCTCCAATGGACCCAGTACTTC. Its protein is CASSGGEGRDDLQWTQYF.

The chain is built from TRBV6-5 and TRBJ1-2, with 8 bases lining up with TRBD1. Trimming at V came to 2 bases and at J to 8 bases, leaving 10 bases not matched to a gene. The CDR3 extends over 15 amino acids. The V gene's germline CDR1 is MNHEY and CDR2 SVGAGI. CDR3: CASSYDRGNLRGYTF. As DNA, the CDR3 is TGTGCCAGCAGTTACGACAGGGGAAATCTCAGAGGCTACACCTTC.

This clone was recorded only once. V and J are TRBV6-1 and TRBJ2-7; D not resolved. CDR1 and CDR2 (germline): MNHNS, SASEGT. Deletions cut 4 bases from V and 10 bases from J, with 11 bases between. This CDR3 is 11 amino acids long. The CDR3 DNA is TGTGCCAGCAGTGTTATTGGACGACAGTACTTC. It codes for CASSVIGRQYF.

V and J are TRBV28 and TRBJ2-7; D is uncertain. The CDR3 is 15 amino acids. Trimming stripped 6 bases from V and 2 bases from J, with 17 bases between. The germline V gene has CDR1 MDHEN and CDR2 SYDVKM. Here the CDR3 DNA reads TGTGCCAGCAGGCCCGGTCATGTTCGCGCCTACGAGCAGTACTTC. Translating gives CASRPGHVRAYEQYF.

For this clone: An end of the junction does not agree with germline; a read error may underlie this. V is TRBV10-1 and J is TRBJ1-2, with D possibly TRBD1 on 6 matching bases. Germline CDR1 is WNHNN and CDR2 is SYGVQD (reference sequence). CDR3 size: 12 residues. The CDR3: CASSEGVVEGAF. The CDR3, as DNA: TGCGCCAGCAGCGAAGGGGTTGTGGAGGGGGCCTTC.

The J gene is TRBJ2-7, the V gene TRBV7-7; 8 bases line up with TRBD1. Trimming cost V 5 bases and J 3 bases; bases outside gene matches: 6. CDR1 SSHAT and CDR2 FNYEAQ come from the germline V gene (reference sequence). The CDR3 runs to 14 residues. CDR3 DNA: TGTGCCAGCAGCCCCGGACAGGGAGGCTACGAGCAGTACTTC. This translates into CASSPGQGGYEQYF.

The chain recombines TRBV5-1 with TRBJ2-1; 9 bases fit TRBD2. The CDR3 contains 15 residues. V shed 2 bases and J 2 bases; nucleotides not matched to a gene: 2. Germline CDR1 and CDR2: SGHRS and YFSETQ. The DNA of the CDR3 is TGCGCCAGCAGCTTTAGCGGGAGTACCTACAATGAGCAGTTCTTC. Protein sequence: CASSFSGSTYNEQFF.

V is TRBV30 and J is TRBJ1-1, with D perhaps matching TRBD1 (6 bases). The V gene's germline CDR1 is GTSNPN and CDR2 SVGIG (reference sequence). The CDR3 loop spans 16 amino acids. Trimming took 0 bases from V and 5 from J, leaving 19 bases between them. For the CDR3, the DNA is TGTGCCTGGAGTGTACACCAGGGACTAAGGGGGACTGAAGCTTTCTTT. It specifies CAWSVHQGLRGTEAFF. Combining the CDR3 with reference TRBV30 and TRBJ1-1 gives the whole variable domain SQTIHQWPATLVQPVGSPLSLECTVEGTSNPNLYWYRQAAGRGLQLLFYSVGIGQISSEVPQNLSASRPQDRQFILSSKKLLLSDSGFYLCAWSVHQGLRGTEAFFGQGTRLTVV.